The present entry profiles one TCR beta chain with its context. This sample is part of a study of blood T cell repertoires in COVID-19. About the research overall: There were acute and convalescent COVID-19 samples, and they came from the United States, Italy and Spain.

Produced via immunoSEQ multiplex PCR; TCRdb's table is partial and in-frame only. The repertoire holds some 91,000 clones, around four fifths seen once, with 10% to 12% in the top ten. The CDR3 is 13 amino acids. Trimming took 1 base from V and 9 from J, leaving 10 bases between them. Germline V lookup: CDR1 SGHTA, CDR2 FQGTGA. The receptor was derived from a human donor in a cohort sampled during active COVID-19. Sequencing input: peripheral blood. The rearrangement joins TRBV7-3 to TRBJ2-1; D not certain. The DNA of the CDR3 is TGTGCCAGCAGCTTAAGCCTGACGGGTGAGCAGTTCTTC. It is translated as CASSLSLTGEQFF.